Listed below are T cell receptor beta chains from one sample, sequenced in a study of blood T cell repertoires in COVID-19. Only in-frame clones appear in the TCRdb table, and some are missing; sequencing was by immunoSEQ multiplex PCR. This sample carries 130,000 to 150,000 clones, around four fifths of them seen once, and the ten largest clones take 6.2%. What was sequenced was PBMCs or T cells enriched from blood (not recorded which). Receptors originate from a woman aged 40 to 50 who had recovered from COVID-19. Both conserved end residues are part of each CDR3. The D gene is left open where the match is weak. Only part of the rows carry a size: once, few, many, or a class if the clone is expanded.

size: -; V: TRBV6-4; J: TRBJ2-7; D: -; CDR3: CASTKQGYEQYF; DNA: TGTGCCAGCACCAAGCAGGGCTACGAGCAGTACTTC
size: -; V: TRBV11-2; J: TRBJ1-1; D: -; CDR3: CASMGRKAFF; DNA: TGTGCCAGCATGGGGAGGAAAGCTTTCTTT
size: -; V: TRBV9; J: TRBJ2-2; D: -; CDR3: CASSPKQGNTGELFF; DNA: TGTGCCAGCAGCCCAAAGCAGGGGAACACCGGGGAGCTGTTTTTT
size: -; V: TRBV11-2; J: TRBJ1-2; D: -; CDR3: CASSSQKTANYGYTF; DNA: TGTGCCAGCAGCTCCCAAAAGACAGCTAACTATGGCTACACCTTC
size: -; V: TRBV6-6; J: TRBJ2-2; D: TRBD2; CDR3: CAYRETSGGFGELFF; DNA: TGTGCCTACAGGGAGACTAGCGGGGGTTTCGGGGAGCTGTTTTTT
size: -; V: TRBV4-1; J: TRBJ1-1; D: TRBD1; CDR3: CASSQTGAMNTEAFF; DNA: TGCGCCAGCAGCCAAACAGGGGCCATGAACACTGAAGCTTTCTTT
size: -; V: TRBV9; J: TRBJ1-5; D: -; CDR3: CASSVDGTGNQPQHF; DNA: TGTGCCAGCAGCGTAGATGGGACTGGCAATCAGCCCCAGCATTTT
size: -; V: TRBV5-6; J: TRBJ2-5; D: TRBD2; CDR3: CASSLGPGGAGEGQYF; DNA: TGTGCCAGCAGCTTGGGCCCCGGGGGGGCTGGTGAGGGCCAGTACTTC
size: -; V: TRBV3-1/TRBV3-2; J: TRBJ1-1; D: -; CDR3: CASSQGPGDTEAFF; DNA: TGTGCCAGCAGCCAAGGCCCAGGGGACACTGAAGCTTTCTTT
size: -; V: TRBV25-1; J: TRBJ2-3; D: TRBD2; CDR3: CASSVYSGSSDTQYF; DNA: TGTGCCAGCAGTGTGTATAGCGGGAGCTCAGATACGCAGTATTTT
size: -; V: TRBV27; J: TRBJ2-7; D: TRBD2; CDR3: CASSLSRGASYEQYF; DNA: TGTGCCAGCAGTTTATCGCGGGGGGCAAGCTACGAGCAGTACTTC
size: many; V: TRBV5-1; J: TRBJ2-2; D: TRBD1; CDR3: CASSDTGGTGELFF; DNA: TGCGCCAGCAGCGACACAGGGGGCACCGGGGAGCTGTTTTTT
size: few; V: TRBV11-1; J: TRBJ1-1; D: -; CDR3: CASSPDGGKNTEAFF; DNA: TGTGCCAGCAGCCCCGACGGGGGGAAGAACACTGAAGCTTTCTTT
size: -; V: TRBV6-5; J: TRBJ1-4; D: -; CDR3: CASSYGGATNEKLFF; DNA: TGTGCCAGCAGTTACGGGGGGGCAACTAATGAAAAACTGTTTTTT
size: -; V: TRBV9; J: TRBJ1-2; D: -; CDR3: CASSVGTANYGYTF; DNA: TGTGCCAGCAGCGTAGGGACAGCTAACTATGGCTACACCTTC